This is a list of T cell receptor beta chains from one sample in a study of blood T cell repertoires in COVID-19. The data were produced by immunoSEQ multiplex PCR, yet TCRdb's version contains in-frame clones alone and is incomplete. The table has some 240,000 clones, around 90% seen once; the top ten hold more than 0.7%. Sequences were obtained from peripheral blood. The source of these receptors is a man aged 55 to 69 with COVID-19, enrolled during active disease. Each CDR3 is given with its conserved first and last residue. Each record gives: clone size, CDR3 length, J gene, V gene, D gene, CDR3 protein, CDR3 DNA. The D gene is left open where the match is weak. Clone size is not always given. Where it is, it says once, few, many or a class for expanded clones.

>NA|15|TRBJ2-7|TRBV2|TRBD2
CASQGEILAGLEQYF
TGTGCCAGTCAAGGGGAGATACTAGCGGGGCTAGAGCAGTACTTC
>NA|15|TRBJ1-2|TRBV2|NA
CASSETGTPNYGYTF
TGTGCCAGCAGTGAGACAGGTACTCCTAACTATGGCTACACCTTC
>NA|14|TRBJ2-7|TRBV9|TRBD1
CASSEGALAYEQYF
TGTGCCAGCAGCGAGGGGGCCCTGGCCTACGAGCAGTACTTC
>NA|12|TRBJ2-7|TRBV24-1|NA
CATSDFRGEQYF
TGTGCCACCAGTGATTTCCGAGGGGAGCAGTACTTC
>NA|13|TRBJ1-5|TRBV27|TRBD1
CASSRTGDQPQHF
TGTGCCAGCAGCCGGACAGGGGATCAGCCCCAGCATTTT
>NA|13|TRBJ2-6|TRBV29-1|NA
CSVEDPRANVLTF
TGCAGCGTTGAAGATCCCAGGGCCAACGTCCTGACTTTC
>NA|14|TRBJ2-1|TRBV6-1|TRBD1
CASSDRGRWTEQFF
TGTGCCAGCAGTGACAGGGGGCGCTGGACTGAGCAGTTCTTC
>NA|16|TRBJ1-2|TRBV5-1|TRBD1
CASSYERQGARYGYTF
TGCGCCAGCAGCTATGAAAGACAGGGGGCGAGGTATGGCTACACCTTC
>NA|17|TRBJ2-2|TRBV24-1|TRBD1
CATSDPGQGGTTGELFF
TGTGCCACCAGTGACCCGGGACAGGGGGGGACCACCGGGGAGCTGTTTTTT
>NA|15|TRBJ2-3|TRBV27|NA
CASSRRVPGTDTQYF
TGTGCCAGCAGTCGTCGAGTGCCGGGTACAGATACGCAGTATTTT
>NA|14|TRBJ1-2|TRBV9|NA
CASSASGELYGYTF
TGTGCCAGCAGCGCTTCGGGGGAACTCTATGGCTACACCTTC
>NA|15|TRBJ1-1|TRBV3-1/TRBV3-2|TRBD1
CASSQEMSGGTEAFF
TGTGCCAGCAGCCAAGAGATGTCAGGGGGGACTGAAGCTTTCTTT
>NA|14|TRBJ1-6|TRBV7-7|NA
CASSLGGLNSPLHF
TGTGCTAGCAGCTTAGGGGGGCTTAATTCACCCCTCCACTTT
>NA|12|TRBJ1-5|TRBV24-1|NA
CATSDSNQPQHF
TGTGCCACCAGTGATTCAAATCAGCCCCAGCATTTT
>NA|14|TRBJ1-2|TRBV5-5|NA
CASSSPQRNYGYTF
TGTGCCAGCAGCTCCCCGCAGAGGAACTATGGCTACACCTTC
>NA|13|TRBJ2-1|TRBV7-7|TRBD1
CASSTGTGNEQFF
TGTGCTAGCAGCACCGGGACAGGGAATGAGCAGTTCTTC
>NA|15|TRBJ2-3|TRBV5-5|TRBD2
CASSFTSGNRDTQYF
TGTGCCAGCAGCTTCACTAGCGGGAATAGAGATACGCAGTATTTT
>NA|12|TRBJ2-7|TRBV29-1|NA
CSVEDRDYEQYF
TGCAGCGTTGAAGACAGGGACTACGAGCAGTACTTC
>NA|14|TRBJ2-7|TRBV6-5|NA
CASSSLLITYEQYF
TGTGCCAGCAGTTCCCTACTCATTACCTACGAGCAGTACTTC
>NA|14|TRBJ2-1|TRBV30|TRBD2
CAWRTAGGQHEQFF
TGTGCCTGGAGAACTGCGGGAGGGCAACATGAGCAGTTCTTC
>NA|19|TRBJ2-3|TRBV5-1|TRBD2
CASSSGLAGGLRYTDTQYF
TGCGCCAGCAGCTCAGGACTAGCGGGGGGCCTGCGCTACACAGATACGCAGTATTTT
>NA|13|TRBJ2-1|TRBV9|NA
CASSVAPGNEQFF
TGTGCCAGCAGCGTCGCACCAGGGAATGAGCAGTTCTTC
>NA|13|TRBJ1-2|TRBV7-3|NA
CASSGDSFYGYTF
TGTGCCAGCAGCGGAGACAGCTTTTATGGCTACACCTTC
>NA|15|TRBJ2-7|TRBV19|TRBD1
CASSPLLTGAYEQYF
TGTGCCAGTAGTCCCCTTTTAACAGGGGCTTACGAGCAGTACTTC
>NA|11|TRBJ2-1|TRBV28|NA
CASTLRGEQFF
TGTGCCAGCACTCTCCGGGGTGAGCAGTTCTTC
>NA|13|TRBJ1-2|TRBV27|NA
CASSFYRDYGYTF
TGTGCCAGCAGTTTTTACAGGGACTATGGCTACACCTTC
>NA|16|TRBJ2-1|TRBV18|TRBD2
CASSPPSTSGGDEQFF
TGTGCCAGCTCACCACCTTCGACTAGCGGGGGTGATGAGCAGTTCTTC
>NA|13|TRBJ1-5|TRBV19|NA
CASSIGQNQPQHF
TGTGCCAGTAGTATAGGGCAGAATCAGCCCCAGCATTTT
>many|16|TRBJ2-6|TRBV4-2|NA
CASSQSQSSGANVLTF
TGTGCCAGCAGCCAATCACAGAGCTCTGGGGCCAACGTCCTGACTTTC
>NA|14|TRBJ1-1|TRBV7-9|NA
CASSSQTGYTEAFF
TGTGCCAGCAGCTCTCAGACAGGATACACTGAAGCTTTCTTT
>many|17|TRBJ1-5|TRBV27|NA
CASSPNAGGAGNQPQHF
TGTGCCAGCAGTCCGAATGCGGGGGGCGCAGGCAATCAGCCCCAGCATTTT
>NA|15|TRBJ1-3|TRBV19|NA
CASSTAVNSGNTIYF
TGTGCCAGCTCAACCGCAGTGAACTCTGGAAACACCATATATTTT
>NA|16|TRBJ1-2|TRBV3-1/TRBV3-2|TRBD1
CASSKGQGVINYGYTF
TGTGCCAGCAGCAAAGGACAGGGGGTTATTAACTATGGCTACACCTTC
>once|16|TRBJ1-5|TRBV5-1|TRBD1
CASSSPGTGGNQPQHF
TGCGCCAGCAGCAGCCCCGGGACAGGGGGGAATCAGCCCCAGCATTTT
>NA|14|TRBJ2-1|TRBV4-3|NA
CASSQNRGWDEQFF
TGCGCCAGCAGCCAGAATCGGGGGTGGGATGAGCAGTTCTTC
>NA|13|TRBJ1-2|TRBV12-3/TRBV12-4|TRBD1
CASSLGTGYGYTF
TGTGCCAGCAGTTTGGGGACAGGCTATGGCTACACCTTC
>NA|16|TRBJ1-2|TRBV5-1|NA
CASSLGPPIDSYGYTF
TGCGCCAGCAGCTTGGGCCCTCCGATCGACAGCTATGGCTACACCTTC
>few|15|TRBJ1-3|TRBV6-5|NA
CASSREADSGNTIYF
TGTGCCAGCTCGAGGGAGGCCGACTCTGGAAACACCATATATTTT
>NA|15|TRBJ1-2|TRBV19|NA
CASSITDTPNYGYTF
TGTGCCAGTAGTATAACCGACACTCCTAACTATGGCTACACCTTC
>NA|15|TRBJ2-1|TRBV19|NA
CASSPKSLRGSEQFF
TGTGCCAGTAGCCCCAAATCTCTCAGGGGAAGTGAGCAGTTCTTC
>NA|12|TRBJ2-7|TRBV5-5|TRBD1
CASSGRGREQYF
TGTGCCAGCAGCGGAAGGGGGCGCGAGCAGTACTTC
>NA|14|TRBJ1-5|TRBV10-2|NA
CASTTSGVNQPQHF
TGCGCCAGCACCACCTCAGGGGTGAATCAGCCCCAGCATTTT
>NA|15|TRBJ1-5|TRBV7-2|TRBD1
CASSPQGQGRTPQHF
TGTGCCAGCAGCCCCCAGGGACAGGGTAGGACCCCCCAGCATTTT
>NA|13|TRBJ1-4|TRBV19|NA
CASNIPPNEKLFF
TGTGCCAGTAACATACCCCCTAATGAAAAACTGTTTTTT
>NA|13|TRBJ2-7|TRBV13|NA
CASSPGASYEQYF
TGTGCCAGCAGCCCAGGGGCCTCCTACGAGCAGTACTTC
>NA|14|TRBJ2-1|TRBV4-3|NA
CASSQGIQGSEQFF
TGCGCCAGCAGCCAAGGGATTCAGGGATCTGAGCAGTTCTTC